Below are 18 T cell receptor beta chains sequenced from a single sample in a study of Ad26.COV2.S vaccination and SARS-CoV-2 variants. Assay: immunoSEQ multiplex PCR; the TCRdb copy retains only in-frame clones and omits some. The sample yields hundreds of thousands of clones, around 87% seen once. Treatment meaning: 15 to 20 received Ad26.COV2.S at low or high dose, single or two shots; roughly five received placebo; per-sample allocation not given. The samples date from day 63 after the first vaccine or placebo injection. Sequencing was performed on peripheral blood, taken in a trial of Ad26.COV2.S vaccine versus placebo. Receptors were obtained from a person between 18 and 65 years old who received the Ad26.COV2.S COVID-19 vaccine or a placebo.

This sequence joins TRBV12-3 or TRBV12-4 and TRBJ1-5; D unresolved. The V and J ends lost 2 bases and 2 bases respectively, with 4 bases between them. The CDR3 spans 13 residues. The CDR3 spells CASSLSGNQPQHF. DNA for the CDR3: TGTGCCAGCAGTTTAAGCGGCAATCAGCCCCAGCATTTT.

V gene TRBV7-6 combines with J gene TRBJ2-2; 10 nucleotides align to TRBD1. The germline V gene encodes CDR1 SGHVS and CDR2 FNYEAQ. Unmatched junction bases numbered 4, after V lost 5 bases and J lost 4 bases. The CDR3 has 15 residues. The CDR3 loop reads CASSPGQGSTGELFF. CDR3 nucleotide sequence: TGTGCCAGCAGCCCGGGACAGGGGAGCACCGGGGAGCTGTTTTTT.

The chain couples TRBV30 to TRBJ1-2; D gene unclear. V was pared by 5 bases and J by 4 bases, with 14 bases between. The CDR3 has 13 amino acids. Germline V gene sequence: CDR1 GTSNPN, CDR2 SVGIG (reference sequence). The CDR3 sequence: CAWQPPALYGYTF. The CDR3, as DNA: TGTGCCTGGCAGCCACCGGCCCTCTATGGCTACACCTTC.

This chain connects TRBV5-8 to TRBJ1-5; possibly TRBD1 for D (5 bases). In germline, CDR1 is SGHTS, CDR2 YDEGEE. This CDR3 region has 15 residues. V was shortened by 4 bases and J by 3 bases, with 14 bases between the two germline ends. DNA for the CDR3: TGTGCCAGCAGCCCCGGGGACCGATACAATCAGCCCCAGCATTTT. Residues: CASSPGDRYNQPQHF.

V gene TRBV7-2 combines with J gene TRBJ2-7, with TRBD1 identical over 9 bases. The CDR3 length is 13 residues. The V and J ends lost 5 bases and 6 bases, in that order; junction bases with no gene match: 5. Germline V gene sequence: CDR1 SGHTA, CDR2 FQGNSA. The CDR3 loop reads CASSNVQGAEQYF. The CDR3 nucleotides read TGTGCCAGCAGCAACGTACAGGGGGCCGAGCAGTACTTC. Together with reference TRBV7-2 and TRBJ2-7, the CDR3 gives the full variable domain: GAGVSQSPSNKVTEKGKDVELRCDPISGHTALYWYRQSLGQGLEFLIYFQGNSAPDKSGLPSDRFSAERTGGSVSTLTIQRTQQEDSAVYLCASSNVQGAEQYFGPGTRLTVT.

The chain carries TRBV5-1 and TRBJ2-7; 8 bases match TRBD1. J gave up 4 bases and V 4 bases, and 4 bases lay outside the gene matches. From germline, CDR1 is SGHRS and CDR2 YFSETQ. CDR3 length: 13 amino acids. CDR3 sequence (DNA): TGCGCCAGCAGCCGGACAGGGAGTTACGAGCAGTACTTC. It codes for CASSRTGSYEQYF.

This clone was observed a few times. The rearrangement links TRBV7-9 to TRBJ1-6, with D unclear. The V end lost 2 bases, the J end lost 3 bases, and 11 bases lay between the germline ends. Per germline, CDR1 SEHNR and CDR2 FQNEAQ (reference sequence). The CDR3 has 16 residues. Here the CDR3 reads CASSLYRRGYNSPLHF. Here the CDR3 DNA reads TGTGCCAGCAGCTTATATCGCCGGGGCTATAATTCACCCCTCCACTTT.

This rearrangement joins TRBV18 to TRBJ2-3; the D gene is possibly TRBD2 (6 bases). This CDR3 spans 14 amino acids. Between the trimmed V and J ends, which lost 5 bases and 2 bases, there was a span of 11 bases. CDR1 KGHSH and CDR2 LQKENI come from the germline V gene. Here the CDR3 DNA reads TGTGCCAGCTCATTAGCGGCACCCACAGATACGCAGTATTTT. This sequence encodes CASSLAAPTDTQYF.

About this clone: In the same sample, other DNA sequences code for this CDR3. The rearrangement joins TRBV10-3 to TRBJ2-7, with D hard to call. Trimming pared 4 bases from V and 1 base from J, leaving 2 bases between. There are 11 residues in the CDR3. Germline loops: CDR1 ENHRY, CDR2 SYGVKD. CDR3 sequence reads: CAISGSYEQYF. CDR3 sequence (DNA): TGTGCCATCAGTGGATCCTACGAGCAGTACTTC.

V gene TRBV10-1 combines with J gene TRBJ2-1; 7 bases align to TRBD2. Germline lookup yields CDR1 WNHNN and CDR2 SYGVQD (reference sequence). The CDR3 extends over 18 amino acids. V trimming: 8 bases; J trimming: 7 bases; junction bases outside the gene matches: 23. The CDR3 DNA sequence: TGCGCCAGCGGCCCTTCCGGGACTACGCACAGTTTGGGGAATGAGCAGTTCTTC. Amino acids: CASGPSGTTHSLGNEQFF.

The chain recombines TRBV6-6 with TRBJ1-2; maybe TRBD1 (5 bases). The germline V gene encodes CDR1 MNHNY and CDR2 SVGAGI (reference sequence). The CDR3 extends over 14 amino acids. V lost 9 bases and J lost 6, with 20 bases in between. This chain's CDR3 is CASRDRIFADGYTF. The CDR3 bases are TGTGCCAGTCGGGACCGAATCTTCGCGGATGGCTACACCTTC.

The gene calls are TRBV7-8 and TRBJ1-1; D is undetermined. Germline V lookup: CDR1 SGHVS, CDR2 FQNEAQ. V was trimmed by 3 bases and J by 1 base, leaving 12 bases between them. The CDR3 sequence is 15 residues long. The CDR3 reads CASSFSPGGNTEAFF. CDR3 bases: TGTGCCAGCAGCTTTTCACCCGGAGGGAACACTGAAGCTTTCTTT.

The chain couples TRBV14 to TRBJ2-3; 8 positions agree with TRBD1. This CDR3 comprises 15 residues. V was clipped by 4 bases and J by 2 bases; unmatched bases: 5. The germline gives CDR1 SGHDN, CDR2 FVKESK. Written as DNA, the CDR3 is TGTGCCAGCAGCCCCCGACAGGGGTTCACAGATACGCAGTATTTT. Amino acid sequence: CASSPRQGFTDTQYF.

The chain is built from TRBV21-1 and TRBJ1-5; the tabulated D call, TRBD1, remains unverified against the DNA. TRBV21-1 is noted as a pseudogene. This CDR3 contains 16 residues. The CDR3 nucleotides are TGTGCCAGCAGCAAAGGCACAGGGAATAGCAATCAGCCCCAGCATTTT. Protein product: CASSKGTGNSNQPQHF.

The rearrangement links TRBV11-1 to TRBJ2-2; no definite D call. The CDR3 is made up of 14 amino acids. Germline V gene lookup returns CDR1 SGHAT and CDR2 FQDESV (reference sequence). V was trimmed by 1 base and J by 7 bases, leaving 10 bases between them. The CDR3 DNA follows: TGTGCCAGCAGCTTAGGGCAGGAGAGCGGGGAGCTGTTTTTT. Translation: CASSLGQESGELFF. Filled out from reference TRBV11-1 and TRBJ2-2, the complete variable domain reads EAEVAQSPRYKITEKSQAVAFWCDPISGHATLYWYRQILGQGPELLVQFQDESVVDDSQLPKDRFSAERLKGVDSTLKIQPAELGDSAMYLCASSLGQESGELFFGEGSRLTVL.

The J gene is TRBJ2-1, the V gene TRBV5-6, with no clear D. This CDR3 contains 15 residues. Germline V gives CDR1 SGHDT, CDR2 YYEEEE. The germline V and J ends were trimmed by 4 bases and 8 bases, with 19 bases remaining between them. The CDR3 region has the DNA TGTGCCAGCAGCCTGCCCGGGCCCTTATGGCATGAGCAGTTCTTC. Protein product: CASSLPGPLWHEQFF.

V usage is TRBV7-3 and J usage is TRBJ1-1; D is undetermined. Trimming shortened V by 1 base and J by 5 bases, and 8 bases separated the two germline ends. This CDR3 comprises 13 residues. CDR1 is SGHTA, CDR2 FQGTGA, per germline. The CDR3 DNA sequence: TGTGCCAGCAGCTTAAATAGAGAGACTGAAGCTTTCTTT. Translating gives CASSLNRETEAFF.

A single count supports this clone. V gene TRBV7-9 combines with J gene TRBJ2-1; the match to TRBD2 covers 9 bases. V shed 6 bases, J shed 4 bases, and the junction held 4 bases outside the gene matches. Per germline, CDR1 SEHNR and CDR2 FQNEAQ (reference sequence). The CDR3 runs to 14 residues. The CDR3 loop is CASRGREGYNEQFF. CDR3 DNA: TGTGCCAGCAGGGGGCGGGAGGGGTACAATGAGCAGTTCTTC. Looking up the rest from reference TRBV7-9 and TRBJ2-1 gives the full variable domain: DTGVSQNPRHKITKRGQNVTFRCDPISEHNRLYWYRQTLGQGPEFLTYFQNEAQLEKSRLLSDRFSAERPKGSFSTLEIQRTEQGDSAMYLCASRGREGYNEQFFGPGTRLTVL.